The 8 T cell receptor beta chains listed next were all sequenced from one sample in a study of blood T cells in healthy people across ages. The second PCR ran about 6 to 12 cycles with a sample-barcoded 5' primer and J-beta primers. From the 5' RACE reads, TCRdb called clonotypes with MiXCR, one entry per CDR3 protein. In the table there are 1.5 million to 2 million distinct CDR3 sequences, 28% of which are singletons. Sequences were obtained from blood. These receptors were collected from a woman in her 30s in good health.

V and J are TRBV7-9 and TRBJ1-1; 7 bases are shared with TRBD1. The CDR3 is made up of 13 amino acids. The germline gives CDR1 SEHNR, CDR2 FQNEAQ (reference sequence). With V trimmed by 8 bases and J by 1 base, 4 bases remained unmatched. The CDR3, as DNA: TGTGCCAGCGTCAACAGGGGGAACACTGAAGCTTTCTTT. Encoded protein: CASVNRGNTEAFF.

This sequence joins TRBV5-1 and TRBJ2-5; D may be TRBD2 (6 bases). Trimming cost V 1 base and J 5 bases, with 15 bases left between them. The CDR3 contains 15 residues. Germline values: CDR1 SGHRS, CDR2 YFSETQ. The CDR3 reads CASSLIPEDYETQYF. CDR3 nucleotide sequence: TGCGCCAGCAGCTTGATTCCGGAGGACTACGAGACCCAGTACTTC.

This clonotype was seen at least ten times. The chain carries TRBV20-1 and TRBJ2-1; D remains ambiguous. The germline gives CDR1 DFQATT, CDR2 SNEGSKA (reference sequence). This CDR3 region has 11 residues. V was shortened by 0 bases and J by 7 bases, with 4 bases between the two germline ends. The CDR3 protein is CSAREENEQFF. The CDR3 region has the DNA TGCAGTGCTAGAGAAGAAAATGAGCAGTTCTTC.

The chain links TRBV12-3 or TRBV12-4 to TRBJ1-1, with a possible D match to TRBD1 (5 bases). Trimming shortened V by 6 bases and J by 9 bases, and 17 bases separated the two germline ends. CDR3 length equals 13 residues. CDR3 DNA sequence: TGTGCCAGCAGCCCCCTCGGGGACTCACAAGCTTTCTTT. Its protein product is CASSPLGDSQAFF.

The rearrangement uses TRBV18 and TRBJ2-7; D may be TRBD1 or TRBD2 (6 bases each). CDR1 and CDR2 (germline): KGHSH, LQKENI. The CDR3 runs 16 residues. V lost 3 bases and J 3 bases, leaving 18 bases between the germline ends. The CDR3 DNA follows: TGTGCCAGCTCACCTACGGGGGCGGGGCGGATCTACGAGCAGTACTTC. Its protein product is CASSPTGAGRIYEQYF.

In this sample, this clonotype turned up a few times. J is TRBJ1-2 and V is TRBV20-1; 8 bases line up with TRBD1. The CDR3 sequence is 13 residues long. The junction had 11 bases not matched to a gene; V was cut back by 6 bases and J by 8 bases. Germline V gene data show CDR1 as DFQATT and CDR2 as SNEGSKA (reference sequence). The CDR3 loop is CSAIRQGSGGYTF. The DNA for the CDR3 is TGCAGTGCCATTCGACAGGGGTCAGGCGGCTACACCTTC.

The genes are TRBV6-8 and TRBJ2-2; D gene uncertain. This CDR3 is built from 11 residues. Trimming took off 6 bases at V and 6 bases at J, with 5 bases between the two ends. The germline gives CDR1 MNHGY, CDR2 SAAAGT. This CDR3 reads CASRPAGELFF. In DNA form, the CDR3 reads TGTGCCAGCAGGCCTGCCGGGGAGCTGTTTTTT.

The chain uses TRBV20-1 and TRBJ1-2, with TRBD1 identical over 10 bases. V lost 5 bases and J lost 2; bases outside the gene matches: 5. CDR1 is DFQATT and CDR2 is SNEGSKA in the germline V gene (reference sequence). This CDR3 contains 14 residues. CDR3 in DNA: TGCAGTGCTTCCCGGGACAGGGGCAACTATGGCTACACCTTC. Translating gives CSASRDRGNYGYTF.